The 5 T cell receptor beta chains below come from one sample, sequenced in a study of T cells in Graves' hyperthyroidism and ophthalmopathy. Amplified TCR beta CDR3 regions came from RNA transcripts. Using the HTBI primer set, a first-round RT-PCR was run on the TCR CDR3. TCRdb ran MiXCR on the multiplex PCR reads and lists one entry per CDR3 protein. The data hold a few hundred thousand distinct CDR3 sequences, with 14% observed a single time. The specimen was blood. The receptors stem from a woman in her 30s with Graves' ophthalmopathy.

This clonotype was seen a single time. A single base separates this from a much larger clone, so it may be a read error. V gene TRBV12-3 or TRBV12-4 combines with J gene TRBJ2-7; 7 positions agree with TRBD1. The CDR3 has 12 amino acids. J was trimmed by 3 bases and V by 7 bases; bases with no gene match: 3. DNA of the CDR3: TGTGCCAGCACGGACAGGAACTACGAGCAGTACTTC. Its translation: CASTDRNYEQYF.

This clonotype was seen many times. The chain recombines TRBV5-1 with TRBJ2-1, with 15 bases that match TRBD2. Losses at the gene ends were 0 bases for V and 9 bases for J; bases not matched to a gene: 1. CDR3 size: 15 residues. Germline V gives CDR1 SGHRS, CDR2 YFSETQ. CDR3 nucleotides: TGCGCCAGCAGCTTGGGGGGACTAGCGGGGGGTGAGCAGTTCTTC. Translated, it gives CASSLGGLAGGEQFF.

The table lists this clonotype with a few counts. The chain couples TRBV6-5 to TRBJ2-3, with D possibly matching TRBD2 (5 bases). This CDR3 contains 17 residues. CDR1 is MNHEY and CDR2 is SVGAGI in the germline V gene. The germline V and J ends were trimmed by 2 bases and 6 bases, with 21 bases remaining between them. For the CDR3, the DNA is TGTGCCAGCAGTTACCTTAGGGTCCCTCCGAGAGGGGATACGCAGTATTTT. Amino acids: CASSYLRVPPRGDTQYF.

The V call is TRBV10-3, the J call TRBJ1-4; D is ambiguous. Germline values: CDR1 ENHRY, CDR2 SYGVKD. The CDR3 consists of 13 residues. The ends were cut back, 11 bases at V and 4 bases at J, with 14 bases in the middle. The DNA of the CDR3 is TGTGCCGTCGGAGTGGGCGTTAATGAAAAACTGTTTTTT. Protein product: CAVGVGVNEKLFF.

The chain employs TRBV12-3 or TRBV12-4 and TRBJ1-4; D is undetermined. The CDR3 totals 13 residues. The V end lost 5 bases, the J end lost 8 bases, and 12 bases lay between the germline ends. CDR3 region: CASSPRPKEKLFF. As DNA, the CDR3 is TGTGCCAGCAGTCCCAGGCCCAAGGAAAAACTGTTTTTT.